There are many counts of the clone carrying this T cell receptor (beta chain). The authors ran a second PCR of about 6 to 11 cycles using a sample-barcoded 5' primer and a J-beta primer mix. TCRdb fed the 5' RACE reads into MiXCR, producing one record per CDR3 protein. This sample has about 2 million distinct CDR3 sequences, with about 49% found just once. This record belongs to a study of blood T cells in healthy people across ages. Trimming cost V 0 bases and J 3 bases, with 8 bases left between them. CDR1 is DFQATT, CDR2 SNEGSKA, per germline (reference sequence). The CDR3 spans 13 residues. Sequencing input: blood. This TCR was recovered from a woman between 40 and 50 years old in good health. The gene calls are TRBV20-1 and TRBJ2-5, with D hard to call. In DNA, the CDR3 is TGCAGTGCTAGAGATCTGGGGAAAGAGACCCAGTACTTC. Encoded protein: CSARDLGKETQYF.